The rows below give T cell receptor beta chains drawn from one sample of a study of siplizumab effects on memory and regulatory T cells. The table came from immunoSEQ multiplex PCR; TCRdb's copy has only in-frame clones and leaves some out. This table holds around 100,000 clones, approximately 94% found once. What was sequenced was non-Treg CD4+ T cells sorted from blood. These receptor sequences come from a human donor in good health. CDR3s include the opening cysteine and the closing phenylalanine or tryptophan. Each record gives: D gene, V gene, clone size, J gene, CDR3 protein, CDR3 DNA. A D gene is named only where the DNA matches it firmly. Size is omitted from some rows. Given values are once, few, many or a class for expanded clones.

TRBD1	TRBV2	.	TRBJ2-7	CASSDGRGRYEQYF	TGTGCCAGCAGTGATGGCAGGGGGCGTTACGAGCAGTACTTC
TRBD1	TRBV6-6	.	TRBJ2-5	CASSPDRMMWTQYF	TGTGCCAGCAGTCCGGACAGGATGATGTGGACCCAGTACTTC
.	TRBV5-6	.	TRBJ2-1	CASTLVGYNEQFF	TGTGCCAGCACCCTTGTGGGATACAATGAGCAGTTCTTC
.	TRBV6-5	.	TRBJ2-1	CASSRHNEQFF	TGTGCCAGCAGTAGACACAATGAGCAGTTCTTC
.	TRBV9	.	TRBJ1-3	CASSASGTDRRPDNRDF	TGTGCCAGCAGCGCTTCTGGGACCGATCGTCGGCCTGACAATCGGGATTTT
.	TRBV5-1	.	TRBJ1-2	CASNSKVPGQEGYTF	TGCGCCAGCAACTCTAAGGTCCCAGGTCAAGAAGGCTACACCTTC
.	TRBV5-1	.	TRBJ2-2	CASSLFIAGQETNTGELFF	TGCGCCAGCAGCTTGTTTATAGCTGGGCAGGAGACGAACACCGGGGAGCTGTTTTTT
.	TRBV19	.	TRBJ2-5	CASSIGVGAQVVQETQYF	TGTGCCAGTAGTATAGGGGTTGGGGCACAGGTTGTGCAAGAGACCCAGTACTTC
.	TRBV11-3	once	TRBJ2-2	CASSAGQRNTGELFF	TGTGCCAGCAGCGCAGGACAGAGAAACACCGGGGAGCTGTTTTTT
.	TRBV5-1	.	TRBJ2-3	CASSLAHDSTDTQYF	TGCGCCAGCAGCTTGGCCCACGACAGTACAGATACGCAGTATTTT
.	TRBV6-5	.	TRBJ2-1	CASSSTLNEQFF	TGTGCCAGCAGTTCCACCCTGAATGAGCAGTTCTTC
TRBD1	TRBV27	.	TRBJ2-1	CASTRDRDYNEQFF	TGTGCCAGCACCAGGGACAGAGACTACAATGAGCAGTTCTTC
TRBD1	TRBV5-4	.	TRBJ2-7	CASSPPGQGTYEQYF	TGTGCCAGCAGCCCCCCGGGACAGGGGACCTACGAGCAGTACTTC
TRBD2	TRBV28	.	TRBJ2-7	CASSPGGRVPSGEQYF	TGTGCCAGCAGCCCGGGCGGGAGGGTCCCCTCGGGCGAGCAGTACTTC
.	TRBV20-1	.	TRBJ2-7	CSARETYEQYF	TGCAGTGCTAGAGAAACCTACGAGCAGTACTTC
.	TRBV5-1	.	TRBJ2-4	CASSLGGSGIKNIQYF	TGCGCCAGCAGCTTGGGAGGATCAGGGATCAAAAACATTCAGTACTTC
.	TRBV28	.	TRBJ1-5	CASSFQGSSNQPQHF	TGTGCCAGCAGTTTCCAAGGGAGTAGCAATCAGCCCCAGCATTTT
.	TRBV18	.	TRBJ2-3	CASSPTSTDTQYF	TGTGCCAGCTCACCTACAAGCACAGATACGCAGTATTTT
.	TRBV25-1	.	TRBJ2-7	CASRPAGSNYEQYF	TGTGCCAGCAGGCCGGCGGGCAGTAACTACGAGCAGTACTTC
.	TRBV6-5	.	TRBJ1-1	CASRSLGGTEAFF	TGTGCCAGCAGATCCTTAGGGGGCACTGAAGCTTTCTTT
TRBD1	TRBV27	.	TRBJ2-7	CASSLRLGTGGYEQYF	TGTGCCAGCAGTTTAAGGTTGGGGACAGGGGGCTACGAGCAGTACTTC
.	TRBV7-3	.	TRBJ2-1	CASSHGDSYNEQFF	TGTGCCAGCAGCCACGGCGACTCCTACAATGAGCAGTTCTTC
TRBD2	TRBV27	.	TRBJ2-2	CAVRGGNTGELFF	TGTGCCGTCCGCGGGGGGAACACCGGGGAGCTGTTTTTT
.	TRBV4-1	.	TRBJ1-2	CASSQEGGRNHYGYTF	TGCGCCAGCAGCCAAGAGGGGGGAAGGAACCACTATGGCTACACCTTC
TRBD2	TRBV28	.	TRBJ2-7	CASSLAGGYEQYF	TGTGCCAGCAGTTTAGCGGGAGGATACGAGCAGTACTTC
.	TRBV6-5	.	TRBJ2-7	CASSPLPLQYF	TGTGCCAGCAGCCCCCTCCCTTTGCAGTACTTC
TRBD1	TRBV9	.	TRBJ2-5	CASSGGIGTGQETQYF	TGTGCCAGCAGCGGGGGAATAGGGACAGGTCAAGAGACCCAGTACTTC
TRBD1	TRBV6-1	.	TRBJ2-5	CASSLTGGAGTQYF	TGTGCCAGCAGTTTGACAGGGGGCGCGGGGACCCAGTACTTC
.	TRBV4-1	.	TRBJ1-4	CASSQPRTAEKLFF	TGCGCCAGCAGCCAGCCCCGGACAGCTGAAAAACTGTTTTTT
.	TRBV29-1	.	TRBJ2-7	CSVDGQGNYEQYF	TGCAGCGTTGACGGGCAGGGGAACTACGAGCAGTACTTC
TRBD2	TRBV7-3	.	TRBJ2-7	CASSIGTSGSHEQYF	TGTGCCAGCAGCATTGGGACTAGCGGGAGCCACGAGCAGTACTTC
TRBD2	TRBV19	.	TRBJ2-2	CASTPGTRAGELFF	TGTGCCAGTACCCCGGGGACTAGGGCCGGGGAGCTGTTTTTT